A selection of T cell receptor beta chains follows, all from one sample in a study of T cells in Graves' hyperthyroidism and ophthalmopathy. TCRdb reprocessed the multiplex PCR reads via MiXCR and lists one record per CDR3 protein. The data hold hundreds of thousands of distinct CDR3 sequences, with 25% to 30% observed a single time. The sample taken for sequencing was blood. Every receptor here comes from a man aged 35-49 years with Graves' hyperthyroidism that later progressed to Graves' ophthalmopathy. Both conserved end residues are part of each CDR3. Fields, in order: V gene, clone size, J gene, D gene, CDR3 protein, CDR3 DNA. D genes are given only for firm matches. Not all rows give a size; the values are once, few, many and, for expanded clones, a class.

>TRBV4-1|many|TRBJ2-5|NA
CASSQEQAQLEAQYF
TGCGCCAGCAGCCAAGAACAGGCCCAGCTCGAGGCCCAGTACTTC
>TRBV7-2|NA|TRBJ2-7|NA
CASSFLGPSNEQYF
TGTGCCAGCAGCTTTCTCGGACCCTCCAACGAGCAGTACTTC
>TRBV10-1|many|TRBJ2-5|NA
CASSAGDLQETQYF
TGCGCCAGCAGTGCAGGGGATCTACAAGAGACCCAGTACTTC
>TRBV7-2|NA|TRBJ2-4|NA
CASSPTRDRIQYF
TGTGCCAGCAGCCCAACAAGGGACCGTATTCAGTACTTC
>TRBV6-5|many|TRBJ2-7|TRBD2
CASSYLAGTYEQYF
TGTGCCAGCAGTTATTTAGCGGGGACCTACGAGCAGTACTTC
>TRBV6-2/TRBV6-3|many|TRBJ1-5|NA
CASTTAGVLWQPQHF
TGTGCCAGCACCACGGCTGGGGTCCTCTGGCAGCCCCAGCATTTT
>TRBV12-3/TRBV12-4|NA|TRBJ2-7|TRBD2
CASRALAGGREEQYF
TGTGCCAGCAGGGCGTTAGCGGGTGGTAGAGAAGAGCAGTACTTC
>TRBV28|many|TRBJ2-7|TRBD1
CASSSTGTGGFIVYEQYF
TGTGCCAGCAGTTCAACGGGCACAGGGGGCTTTATTGTCTACGAGCAGTACTTC
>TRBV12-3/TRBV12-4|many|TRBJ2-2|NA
CASSFTWERGTGELFF
TGTGCCAGCAGCTTCACGTGGGAGAGGGGCACCGGGGAGCTGTTTTTT
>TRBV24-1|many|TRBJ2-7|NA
CATSDFRAYEQYF
TGTGCCACCAGTGATTTCAGAGCCTACGAGCAGTACTTC
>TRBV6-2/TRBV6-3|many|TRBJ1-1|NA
CASSYFKGLEAFF
TGTGCCAGCAGTTACTTTAAGGGGCTCGAAGCTTTCTTT
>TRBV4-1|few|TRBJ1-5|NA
CASSQGERTIEPQHF
TGCGCCAGCAGCCAAGGGGAACGGACAATTGAGCCCCAGCATTTT
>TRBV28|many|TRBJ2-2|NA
CASQEQNTGELFF
TGTGCCAGCCAAGAGCAGAACACCGGGGAGCTGTTTTTT
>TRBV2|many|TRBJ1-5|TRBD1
CASSEEGGHQPQHF
TGTGCCAGCAGTGAAGAAGGGGGCCATCAGCCCCAGCATTTT
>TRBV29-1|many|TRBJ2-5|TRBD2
CSVEDPLAGGQETQYF
TGCAGCGTTGAAGATCCCCTAGCGGGAGGGCAGGAGACCCAGTACTTC
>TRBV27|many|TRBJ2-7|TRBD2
CASSSQAGGPYEQYF
TGTGCCAGCAGCAGCCAAGCGGGGGGCCCCTACGAGCAGTACTTC
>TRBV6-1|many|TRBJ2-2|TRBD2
CASSPTSATGELFF
TGTGCCAGCAGTCCCACTAGCGCCACCGGGGAGCTGTTTTTT
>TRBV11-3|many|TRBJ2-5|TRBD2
CASSPGLAGRETQYF
TGTGCCAGCAGCCCTGGACTAGCGGGGAGAGAGACCCAGTACTTC
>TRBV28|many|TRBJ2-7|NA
CASNRGGSSSYEQYF
TGTGCCAGCAATAGAGGTGGAAGCAGCTCCTACGAGCAGTACTTC
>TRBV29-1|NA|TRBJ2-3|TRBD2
CSVDLAGGGSDTQYF
TGCAGCGTCGACCTAGCGGGAGGTGGCTCAGATACGCAGTATTTT
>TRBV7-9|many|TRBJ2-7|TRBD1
CASSFYAGTDPYEQYF
TGTGCCAGCAGCTTCTATGCCGGGACAGACCCCTACGAGCAGTACTTC
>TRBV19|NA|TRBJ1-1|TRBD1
CATRDRGGGVGDAFF
TGTGCCACCCGGGACAGGGGAGGGGGTGTTGGGGATGCTTTCTTT
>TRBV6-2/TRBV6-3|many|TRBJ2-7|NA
CASSYSSVNTGFDYEQYF
TGTGCCAGCAGTTACTCGAGTGTCAACACAGGGTTCGACTACGAGCAGTACTTC
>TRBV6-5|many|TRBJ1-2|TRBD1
CASSSPGGTGNGYTF
TGTGCCAGCAGTTCGCCCGGGGGGACAGGGAATGGCTACACCTTC
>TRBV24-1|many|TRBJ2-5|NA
CATSDPTGSQETQYF
TGTGCCACCAGTGACCCGACAGGTAGTCAAGAGACCCAGTACTTC
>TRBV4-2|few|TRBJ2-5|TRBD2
CASSQDPWTSWETQYF
TGTGCCAGCAGCCAAGATCCATGGACTAGTTGGGAGACCCAGTACTTC
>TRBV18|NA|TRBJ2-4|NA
CASSPSESIAKNIQYF
TGTGCCAGCTCACCTTCTGAAAGTATAGCCAAAAACATTCAGTACTTC
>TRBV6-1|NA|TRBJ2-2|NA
CASSERRAGELFF
TGTGCCAGCAGTGAGCGGCGCGCCGGGGAGCTGTTTTTT
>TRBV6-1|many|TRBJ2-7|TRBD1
CASNLPKQGDYEQYF
TGTGCCAGCAATCTCCCTAAACAGGGGGACTACGAGCAGTACTTC
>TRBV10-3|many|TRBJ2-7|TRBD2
CAISEMGLAGGYEQYF
TGTGCCATCAGTGAGATGGGACTAGCGGGAGGTTACGAGCAGTACTTC
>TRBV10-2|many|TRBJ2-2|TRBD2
CASRVSGGTGELFF
TGCGCCAGCAGGGTCTCGGGGGGCACCGGGGAGCTGTTTTTT
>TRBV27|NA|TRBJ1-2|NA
CASSFSGLGGYTF
TGTGCCAGCAGTTTCTCAGGGCTTGGTGGCTACACCTTC
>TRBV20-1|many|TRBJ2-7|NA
CSARDLGGGYEQYF
TGCAGTGCTAGAGATTTGGGGGGCGGCTACGAGCAGTACTTC
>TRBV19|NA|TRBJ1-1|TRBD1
CATTRGAITGNTEAFF
TGTGCCACTACCAGGGGGGCCATAACTGGGAACACTGAAGCTTTCTTT
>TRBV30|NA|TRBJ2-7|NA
CAWSGRDPRTPSYEQYF
TGTGCCTGGAGTGGACGCGACCCCCGGACACCCTCCTACGAGCAGTACTTC
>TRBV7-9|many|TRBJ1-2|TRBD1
CASSLSGTGGDGYTF
TGTGCCAGCAGCTTGTCCGGGACAGGGGGCGATGGCTACACCTTC
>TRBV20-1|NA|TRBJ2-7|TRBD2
CSAMESGRRGEQYF
TGCAGTGCTATGGAGAGCGGGAGACGGGGCGAGCAGTACTTC
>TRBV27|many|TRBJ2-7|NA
CASGPTTEGHEQYF
TGTGCCAGCGGACCTACTACCGAGGGGCACGAGCAGTACTTC
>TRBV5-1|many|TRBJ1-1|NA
CASSWGQGMSKNTEAFF
TGCGCCAGCAGCTGGGGGCAGGGTATGAGCAAGAACACTGAAGCTTTCTTT